This T cell receptor beta chain was recorded in a study of T cell responses to AZD1222 COVID-19 vaccine (dated by TCRdb to about 2021). Concerning the study at large: A total of over 230 trial participants underwent TCR sequencing, of whom more than 200 had received two doses of AZD1222 and some 25 had received two doses of the MenACWY control vaccine. Trial participants were enrolled by age into 18-55, 56-69 and 70-plus year subgroups, with roughly 150, 30 and 60 TCR-sequenced participants respectively. On the study overall, not on this receptor specifically: Participants were mostly white British, with more females than males. The authors suggested clonal diversity may have been underestimated. Only a handful of AZD1222 recipients were SARS-CoV-2 seropositive at baseline, limiting conclusions about previously exposed vaccinees. After two AZD1222 doses, spike-specific TCR breadth and depth were significantly higher than at day 0 and than in MenACWY recipients. Because no day 14 peak-response samples were available, repertoires were characterized only after the peak T cell response. The vaccine-associated CD4 TCRs covered the entire spike protein, and the dominant responses fell in regions 160-218 and 743-854. Nearly half of unique spike-specific TCRs reportedly recognized epitopes outside regions mutated in the B.1.351 and B.1.1.7 variants. The 56-69-year group was small, and its depth increase did not reach significance, likely because of low power.

The CDR3 regions of human TCRbeta chains were subjected to immunosequencing. The original pipeline was this. Repertoire TCRs were checked for matches against a reference library of SARS-CoV-2-specific TCRs that had been generated using the MIRA antigen-specificity platform. Breadth was defined as the fraction of unique TCRs that were SARS-CoV-2-associated, and depth was defined as the fraction of total T cells that were SARS-CoV-2-associated. Using the MIRA data, each spike-specific TCR was mapped to the spike region that the TCR reacts to and placed in a CD4 or CD8 class. Log10-transformed breadth and depth values were compared by one-way ANOVA with Sidak's multiple comparisons tests. TCRdb mirrors the immuneACCESS table, restricted to in-frame sequences. Some clones are absent from its copies; in checked studies, under half trace to an unresolved V gene, and the reason for the others is unknown. The DNA was the basis for D and trimming; V, J and clone size are from that table. For this sample there are about 110,000 clones; 70% to 90% appear just once. 2% to 2.5% of the sample lies in the top ten.

The CDR3 spans 15 residues, from the cysteine through the phenylalanine. Only the CDR3 portion is preserved as DNA: 45 bases, with reading frame beginning at the first base. The germline V gene encodes CDR1 MNHEY and CDR2 SVGAGI. V loses 6 bases of germline sequence and J loses 1 base, and the interval between the two ends is 13 bases. For this clone: It has no known antigen specificity. No qualities accompany the bases; no much larger clone lies one base away.

Explained via the paper, the time point label denotes: about 28 days (+/-7) after the second vaccine dose. AZD1222 recipients given second doses at about 4 weeks or at about 12 weeks were pooled, since spike-specific TCR depth and breadth were not found to differ between the two schedules. Samples from vaccinated people were obtained from the UK trials COV001 and COV002, which included a single-blind randomized controlled phase 2/3 trial of AZD1222 (ChAdOx1 nCoV-19) in healthy adults. For TCRbeta chain sequencing, PBMC samples from trial participants were taken at day 0 and at day 28 after the second dose.

This specimen was peripheral blood, taken 28 days after the second AZD1222 dose. The origin of this receptor is an adult who received the AZD1222 COVID-19 vaccine. Recombination connected TRBV6-5 to TRBJ1-3; confidence is insufficient to name the D gene. CDR3 protein: CASSRPLRSGNTIYF. The DNA sequence reads TGTGCCAGCAGCAGACCTCTTAGATCTGGAAACACCATATATTTT.